The 18 T cell receptor beta chains given below trace back to one sample, sequenced in a study of identical twins. TCRdb passed the 5' RACE reads through MiXCR, listing each CDR3 protein once. This sample carries about 520,000 distinct CDR3 sequences, 20% to 25% of them seen once, and the ten largest clones take approximately 0.95%. The data were also submitted as part of a second study, on T cells expressing NK-cell markers.

The sequenced sample consisted of CD4+ T cells sorted from blood. The receptors were gathered from a woman aged 18-29 years in good health.

This clonotype has just a few counts. The rearrangement uses TRBV18 and TRBJ1-1, with TRBD1 identical over 9 bases. Trimming removed 0 bases from V and 10 bases from J; junction bases left unmatched: 6. Germline V CDR1 and CDR2: KGHSH, LQKENI. The CDR3 spans 14 residues. For the CDR3, the DNA is TGTGCCAGCTCACCACCGCGGGGACAGGGCCCAGCTTTCTTT. Translation gives CASSPPRGQGPAFF.

The chain links TRBV7-2 to TRBJ1-4; possible D gene TRBD1, 5 bases. V lost 2 bases, J lost 8 bases, and 12 bases lay in between. Germline V gene sequence: CDR1 SGHTA, CDR2 FQGNSA. CDR3 length: 14 amino acids. CDR3 amino acids: CASSLMVGDEKLFF. The CDR3 DNA follows: TGTGCCAGCAGCTTAATGGTAGGGGACGAAAAACTGTTTTTT.

This clonotype was detected many times. The chain uses TRBV12-3 or TRBV12-4 and TRBJ2-5; D not certain. The CDR3 consists of 16 residues. V lost 4 bases, J lost 7 bases, and 22 bases lay in between. In nucleotides, the CDR3 is TGTGCCAGCAGTTCCCGAATTTCTACCCCAGGTTGGACCCAGTACTTC. Residues: CASSSRISTPGWTQYF.

This chain links TRBV10-3 with TRBJ2-1; TRBD2 matches at 8 bases. V lost 3 bases, J lost 4 bases, and 14 bases stayed unmatched. The CDR3 has 18 residues. Germline CDR1 and CDR2: ENHRY and SYGVKD. For the CDR3, the DNA is TGTGCCATCAGTGAACCAGCGGGGGCCCTTGAATCATACAATGAGCAGTTCTTC. This translates into CAISEPAGALESYNEQFF.

As DNA, the CDR3 is TGTGCCAGCAGCCTAGAGGTATCCCCCACCGGGGAGCTGTTTTTT. This translates into CASSLEVSPTGELFF. V and J are TRBV12-3 or TRBV12-4 and TRBJ2-2, with D unclear. The CDR3 totals 15 residues. V lost 6 bases, J lost 4 bases, and 15 bases lay in between.

This rearrangement joins TRBV5-1 to TRBJ1-1; D is possibly TRBD1 (6 bases). From germline, CDR1 is SGHRS and CDR2 YFSETQ. The CDR3 runs 13 residues. Trimming removed 0 bases at V and 9 bases at J, with 12 bases between. CDR3 nucleotides: TGCGCCAGCAGCTTGGCTGGACAGACAAAAGCTTTCTTT. It is translated as CASSLAGQTKAFF.

As DNA, the CDR3 is TGTGCCAGCATCTCCGGGACAGGGCATTCACCCCTCCACTTT. Its protein product is CASISGTGHSPLHF. The chain employs TRBV12-3 or TRBV12-4 and TRBJ1-6; TRBD1 matches 9 bases. The CDR3 contains 14 residues. V lost 7 bases, J lost 8 bases, and 6 bases stayed unmatched.

The chain couples TRBV27 to TRBJ2-5; 12 bases line up with TRBD1. V dropped 8 bases and J dropped 5; count of bases not matched to a gene: 15. Germline CDR1 is MNHEY and CDR2 is SMNVEV (reference sequence). This CDR3 is built from 17 residues. This CDR3 reads CASRRYAGTGGMETQYF. For the CDR3, the DNA is TGTGCCAGCCGACGTTATGCCGGGACAGGGGGCATGGAGACCCAGTACTTC.

This clonotype was picked up a small number of times. The genes are TRBV20-1 and TRBJ1-6; 9 nucleotides align to TRBD1. The CDR3 consists of 13 residues. V was clipped by 3 bases and J by 9 bases; unmatched bases: 3. From germline, CDR1 is DFQATT and CDR2 SNEGSKA (reference sequence). This CDR3 is CSARRTGASPLHF. DNA of the CDR3: TGCAGTGCTAGGCGGACAGGGGCTTCACCCCTCCACTTT.

This rearrangement joins TRBV5-1 to TRBJ2-5, with D unclear. Looked up from germline, CDR1 is SGHRS and CDR2 is YFSETQ. V was clipped by 2 bases and J by 5 bases, with 10 bases between them. The CDR3 runs to 13 residues. DNA of the CDR3: TGCGCCAGCAGCTTCGGGCTCGGGGAGACCCAGTACTTC. Protein product: CASSFGLGETQYF.

This clonotype was found once. The chain recombines TRBV18 with TRBJ2-5; D gene ambiguous. The CDR3 is 14 residues long. The germline V and J ends were trimmed by 2 bases and 4 bases, with 11 bases remaining between them. Germline CDR1 and CDR2: KGHSH and LQKENI. The CDR3: CASSPRRRPETQYF. CDR3 in DNA: TGTGCCAGCTCACCAAGGAGAAGGCCAGAGACCCAGTACTTC. Supplemented by reference TRBV18 and TRBJ2-5, the full variable domain reads NAGVMQNPRHLVRRRGQEARLRCSPMKGHSHVYWYRQLPEEGLKFMVYLQKENIIDESGMPKERFSAEFPKEGPSILRIQQVVRGDSAAYFCASSPRRRPETQYFGPGTRLLVL.

The chain uses TRBV3-1 and TRBJ2-3; D uncertain. V was shortened by 1 base and J by 6 bases, with 11 bases between the two germline ends. Germline loops: CDR1 LGHDT, CDR2 YNNKEL (reference sequence). There are 14 residues in the CDR3. The CDR3 DNA follows: TGTGCCAGCAGCCAAGTTACAGTGACCGATACGCAGTATTTT. Residues: CASSQVTVTDTQYF.

This clonotype turned up a few times. Here the CDR3 reads CASSPLGSGSFRETQYF. CDR3 in DNA: TGTGCCAGCAGCCCTCTAGGTAGCGGGAGTTTCCGGGAGACCCAGTACTTC. The V gene is TRBV11-2, the J gene TRBJ2-5; 9 bases align to TRBD2. The germline V gene encodes CDR1 SGHAT and CDR2 FQNNGV. The V and J ends lost 5 bases and 5 bases, in that order; junction bases with no gene match: 15. This CDR3 contains 17 residues.

In its sample, this clonotype was seen a few times. The rearrangement uses TRBV5-5 and TRBJ2-1; D is undetermined. Between the trimmed V and J ends, which lost 0 bases and 7 bases, there was a span of 8 bases. This CDR3 contains 13 residues. CDR1 SGHKS and CDR2 YYEKEE come from the germline V gene (reference sequence). The CDR3 nucleotides read TGTGCCAGCAGCTTGGATCTGCCTAATGAGCAGTTCTTC. Translated: CASSLDLPNEQFF.

This sequence joins TRBV5-4 and TRBJ2-3; weak D call: TRBD2 (6 bases). This CDR3 has 16 residues. CDR1 SGHNT and CDR2 YYREEE come from the germline V gene (reference sequence). Between the trimmed V and J ends, which lost 6 bases and 1 base, there was a span of 18 bases. In nucleotides, the CDR3 is TGTGCCAGCAACAATGGGGGGACCGGGGGCACAGATACGCAGTATTTT. As protein: CASNNGGTGGTDTQYF.

This clonotype was counted only a few times. The V and J genes are TRBV6-5 and TRBJ2-5; 11 bases are a match to TRBD2. V lost 4 bases to trimming and J lost 5 bases; unmatched junction nucleotides: 6. Germline loops: CDR1 MNHEY, CDR2 SVGAGI. The CDR3 is 15 amino acids. Here the CDR3 reads CASSSLAGGWETQYF. CDR3 bases: TGTGCCAGCAGTTCGCTAGCGGGGGGTTGGGAGACCCAGTACTTC.

This clonotype was detected only a few times. The CDR3 reads CASSKVGQKFYEQYF. CDR3 in DNA: TGTGCCAGCAGCAAAGTGGGGCAAAAGTTCTACGAGCAGTACTTC. The chain is built from TRBV21-1 and TRBJ2-7; the D call of TRBD1 is as the table states it, not checked on the DNA. TRBV21-1 is termed a pseudogene. This CDR3 comprises 15 residues.

The chain couples TRBV10-3 to TRBJ2-5; 7 bases align to TRBD1. Germline V gives CDR1 ENHRY, CDR2 SYGVKD. Trimming removed 4 bases from V and 2 bases from J; junction bases left unmatched: 4. The CDR3 sequence is 14 residues long. CDR3 sequence: CAISGLGQQETQYF. The CDR3 DNA is TGTGCCATCAGTGGTTTGGGACAGCAAGAGACCCAGTACTTC.